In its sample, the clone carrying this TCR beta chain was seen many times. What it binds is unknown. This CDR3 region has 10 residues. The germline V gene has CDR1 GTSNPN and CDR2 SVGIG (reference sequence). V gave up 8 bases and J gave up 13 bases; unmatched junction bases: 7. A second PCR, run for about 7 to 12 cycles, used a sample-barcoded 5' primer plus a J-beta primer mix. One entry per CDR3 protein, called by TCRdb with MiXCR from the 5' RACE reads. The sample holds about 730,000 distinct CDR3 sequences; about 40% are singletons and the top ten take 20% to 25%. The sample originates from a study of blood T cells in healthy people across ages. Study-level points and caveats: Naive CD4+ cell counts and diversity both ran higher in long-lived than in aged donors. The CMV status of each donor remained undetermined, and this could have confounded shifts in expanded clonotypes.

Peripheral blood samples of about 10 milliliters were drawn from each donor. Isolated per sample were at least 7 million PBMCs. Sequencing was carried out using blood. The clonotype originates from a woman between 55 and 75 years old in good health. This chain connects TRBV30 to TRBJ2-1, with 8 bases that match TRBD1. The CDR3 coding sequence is TGTGCCGTGGGGGCAGGGGGCCAGTTCTTC. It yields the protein CAVGAGGQFF. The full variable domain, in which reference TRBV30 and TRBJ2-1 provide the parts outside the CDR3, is SQTIHQWPATLVQPVGSPLSLECTVEGTSNPNLYWYRQAAGRGLQLLFYSVGIGQISSEVPQNLSASRPQDRQFILSSKKLLLSDSGFYLCAVGAGGQFFGPGTRLTVL.